The present T cell receptor (beta chain) was sequenced within a study of cytomegalovirus exposure and HLA in healthy donors. Study-wide points: Analyzed later, association rates of TCRs varied across HLA loci, with DRB1 most and HLA-C fewest. High specificity and sensitivity for cytomegalovirus status were reported for the classifier.

The PCR employed 60 Vbeta primers together with 13 Jbeta primers. Assay used: immunoSEQ multiplex PCR; TCRdb lists only in-frame clones, some missing. This table has approximately 110,000 clones, around 80% appearing once. Remarks on this clone: The antigen remains unidentified.

The germline gives CDR1 MDHEN, CDR2 SYDVKM. CDR3 length equals 14 residues. The sequence was collected from a man aged 50 to 59 in good health and CMV-seronegative. The chain uses TRBV28 and TRBJ2-5; 7 bases fit TRBD1. The J call is doubtful: the DNA matches TRBJ2-7 better. Sequencing was carried out using PBMCs. In nucleotides, the CDR3 is TGTGCCAGCAGGCCCGAGACAGGGAATTACGAGCAGTACTTC. Translation: CASRPETGNYEQYF.